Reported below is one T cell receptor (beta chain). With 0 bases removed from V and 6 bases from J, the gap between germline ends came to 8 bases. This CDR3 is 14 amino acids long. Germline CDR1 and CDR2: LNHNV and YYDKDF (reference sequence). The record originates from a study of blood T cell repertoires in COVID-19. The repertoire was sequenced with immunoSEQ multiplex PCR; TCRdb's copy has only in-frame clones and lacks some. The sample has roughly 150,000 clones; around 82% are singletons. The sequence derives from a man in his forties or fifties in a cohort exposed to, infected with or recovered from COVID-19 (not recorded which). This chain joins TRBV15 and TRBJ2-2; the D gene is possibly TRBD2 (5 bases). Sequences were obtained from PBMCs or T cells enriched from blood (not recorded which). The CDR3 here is CATSRDTGSGELFF. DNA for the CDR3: TGTGCCACCAGCAGAGATACGGGGTCCGGGGAGCTGTTTTTT.